The 24 T cell receptor beta chains in this list originate from one sample, sequenced in a study of blood T cell repertoires in COVID-19 (dated by TCRdb to 2020 to 2021). The library came from the immunoSEQ multiplex PCR assay. TCRdb stores this immuneACCESS table with in-frame sequences only. Part of the clones is absent; in the studies checked, under half of the shortfall reflects unresolved V genes, and no reason is known for the rest. A total of hundreds of thousands of clones appear in this sample, 75% to 85% of them only once. 12% of the sample belongs to the ten largest clones. The specimen sequenced was peripheral blood. These receptors came from a woman aged 55 to 70 with active or convalescent COVID-19.

The chain is built from TRBV6-1 and TRBJ2-3, with D possibly matching TRBD1 (5 bases). The CDR3 is 14 amino acids. CDR1 is MNHNS, CDR2 SASEGT, per germline. Trimming stripped 6 bases from V and 6 bases from J, with 16 bases between. The CDR3 is CASSPDSWIDTQYF. The CDR3 coding sequence is TGTGCCAGCAGCCCCGACAGCTGGATTGATACGCAGTATTTT.

This chain uses TRBV5-4 with TRBJ2-7, with 16 nucleotides matching TRBD2. J gave up 2 bases and V 0 bases, and 2 bases lay outside the gene matches. Germline V CDR1 and CDR2: SGHNT, YYREEE (reference sequence). The CDR3 is made up of 17 amino acids. CDR3 amino acids: CASSLGGLAGGAYEQYF. Written as DNA, the CDR3 is TGTGCCAGCAGCTTGGGGGGACTAGCGGGGGGGGCCTACGAGCAGTACTTC.

This chain connects TRBV7-9 to TRBJ1-2; 7 bases map to TRBD1. The CDR3 is made up of 15 amino acids. With 1 base clipped from V and 4 bases from J, the junction kept 6 bases outside the gene matches. From germline, CDR1 is SEHNR and CDR2 FQNEAQ (reference sequence). DNA for the CDR3: TGTGCCAGCAGCTTAGGGCAGGGGGATGCCTATGGCTACACCTTC. This translates into CASSLGQGDAYGYTF.

The chain combines TRBV7-3 with TRBJ2-3, with 11 positions matching TRBD2. The germline V gene has CDR1 SGHTA and CDR2 FQGTGA. This CDR3 is built from 16 residues. V shed 2 bases, J shed 7 bases, and the junction held 8 bases outside the gene matches. The CDR3 here is CASSLVVGTSGNTQYF. CDR3 sequence (DNA): TGTGCCAGCAGCTTAGTAGTTGGGACTAGCGGAAATACGCAGTATTTT.

The chain uses TRBV7-2 and TRBJ1-1; possible D gene TRBD1, 5 bases. V was pared by 1 base and J by 4 bases, with 13 bases between. CDR1 is SGHTA, CDR2 FQGNSA, per germline. The CDR3 is 15 amino acids. CDR3 in amino acids: CASSLVSIRATEAFF. For the CDR3, the DNA is TGTGCCAGCAGCTTAGTAAGTATCAGGGCCACTGAAGCTTTCTTT.

The V gene is TRBV6-1, the J gene TRBJ2-7; D unclear. The CDR3 extends over 16 amino acids. The V end was cut by 1 base, the J end by 4 bases, with 17 bases between. Germline values: CDR1 MNHNS, CDR2 SASEGT. CDR3 loop: CASSEGLSYIDYEQYF. In DNA form, the CDR3 reads TGTGCCAGCAGTGAAGGGTTGTCGTATATAGATTACGAGCAGTACTTC.

Only one count was recorded for this clone. The V gene is TRBV10-2, the J gene TRBJ1-4; D unresolved. The V and J ends lost 4 bases and 7 bases respectively, with 7 bases between them. This CDR3 comprises 12 residues. Germline CDR1 is WSHSY and CDR2 is SAAADI. The CDR3 region is CASSAGTEKLFF. The DNA of the CDR3 is TGCGCCAGCAGTGCCGGTACTGAAAAACTGTTTTTT.

The V call is TRBV12-3 or TRBV12-4, the J call TRBJ1-1; 8 bases align to TRBD1. Unmatched junction bases numbered 4, after V lost 6 bases and J lost 7 bases. The CDR3 has 12 amino acids. This CDR3 is CASSTQGVEAFF. In nucleotides, the CDR3 is TGTGCCAGCAGCACACAGGGGGTTGAAGCTTTCTTT.

The chain links TRBV19 to TRBJ1-4; 7 positions agree with TRBD1. The germline V gene has CDR1 LNHDA and CDR2 SQIVND (reference sequence). V was pared by 6 bases and J by 9 bases, with 10 bases of the junction left unmatched. This CDR3 comprises 14 residues. The CDR3 is CASRTGTEPQKLFF. In DNA form, the CDR3 reads TGTGCCAGTAGAACCGGGACAGAGCCCCAAAAACTGTTTTTT.

This chain connects TRBV5-1 to TRBJ2-5, with D possibly being TRBD2 (5 bases). CDR1 is SGHRS and CDR2 is YFSETQ in the germline V gene. Trimming cost V 0 bases and J 3 bases, with 12 bases left between them. CDR3 length equals 15 residues. The CDR3 nucleotides read TGCGCCAGCAGCTTGGAGGTGTCGGGAAAAGAGACCCAGTACTTC. Its protein is CASSLEVSGKETQYF.

This sequence joins TRBV7-9 and TRBJ1-1; D gene uncertain. V lost 5 bases and J 6 bases, leaving 13 bases between the germline ends. Germline lookup yields CDR1 SEHNR and CDR2 FQNEAQ (reference sequence). The CDR3 contains 13 residues. This CDR3 is CASSPVGGPEAFF. CDR3 DNA sequence: TGTGCCAGCAGCCCCGTCGGCGGGCCTGAAGCTTTCTTT.

This clone was found once. CDR3 amino acids: CASSFLYEQYF. In DNA form, the CDR3 reads TGTGCCAGCAGCTTTCTCTACGAGCAGTACTTC. This chain connects TRBV11-2 to TRBJ2-7; D is ambiguous. Trimming removed 3 bases from V and 3 bases from J, with 3 bases in between. The CDR3 runs 11 residues. Germline lookup yields CDR1 SGHAT and CDR2 FQNNGV.

This clone was picked up a small number of times. The rearrangement links TRBV2 to TRBJ2-1; the match to TRBD2 covers 7 bases. V was clipped by 11 bases and J by 0 bases; unmatched bases: 7. Looked up from germline, CDR1 is SNHLY and CDR2 is FYNNEI. The CDR3 length is 14 residues. The CDR3 sequence: CAPRRGSSYNEQFF. CDR3 in DNA: TGTGCCCCCCGGCGGGGGAGCTCCTACAATGAGCAGTTCTTC.

This clone was observed a single time. The chain combines TRBV19 with TRBJ2-1; 7 bases line up with TRBD1. The CDR3 has 15 residues. Germline V gene data show CDR1 as LNHDA and CDR2 as SQIVND (reference sequence). The trim removed 8 bases at V and 0 bases at J, leaving 7 bases unmatched. In DNA form, the CDR3 reads TGTGCCAGTGCGGACAGGTCGAGCTCCTACAATGAGCAGTTCTTC. This encodes CASADRSSSYNEQFF.

As regards this clone: Additional DNA sequences in this sample encode the identical CDR3. This chain connects TRBV5-1 to TRBJ2-7; tentatively, D is TRBD2 (6 bases). The germline V gene has CDR1 SGHRS and CDR2 YFSETQ. The V and J ends lost 0 bases and 0 bases respectively, with 7 bases between them. This CDR3 region has 14 residues. Here the CDR3 reads CASSLAGSSYEQYF. The CDR3 coding sequence is TGCGCCAGCAGCTTGGCCGGGAGCTCCTACGAGCAGTACTTC.

V is TRBV3-1 (or the pseudogene TRBV3-2) and J is TRBJ2-1; 12 nucleotides agree with TRBD1. There are 15 residues in the CDR3. J gave up 7 bases and V 4 bases, and 5 bases lay outside the gene matches. CDR1 is LGHDT and CDR2 is YNNKEL in the germline V gene (reference sequence). In DNA, the CDR3 is TGTGCCAGCAGCCGGGACAGGGGGCTGGCAAATGAGCAGTTCTTC. Amino acids: CASSRDRGLANEQFF.

The rearrangement uses TRBV6-5 and TRBJ1-2, with 7 nucleotides matching TRBD1. Trimming at V came to 8 bases and at J to 10 bases, leaving 4 bases not matched to a gene. The CDR3 is 10 amino acids. Germline lookup yields CDR1 MNHEY and CDR2 SVGAGI. CDR3 nucleotides: TGTGCCAGCGGGGACAGCCTCTACACCTTC. Translation gives CASGDSLYTF.

CDR3: CASSPQAGGLNTQYF. The CDR3 DNA reads TGTGCCAGCAGCCCTCAAGCGGGGGGGCTAAATACGCAGTATTTT. The J gene is TRBJ2-3, the V gene TRBV11-2; 10 bases agree with TRBD2. CDR3 size: 15 residues. Per germline, CDR1 SGHAT and CDR2 FQNNGV. V lost 5 bases, J lost 7 bases, and 9 bases stayed unmatched. The variable domain in full, completed from reference TRBV11-2 and TRBJ2-3, reads EAGVAQSPRYKIIEKRQSVAFWCNPISGHATLYWYQQILGQGPKLLIQFQNNGVVDDSQLPKDRFSAERLKGVDSTLKIQPAKLEDSAVYLCASSPQAGGLNTQYFGPGTRLTVL.

Points on this clone: Other DNA sequences from this sample encode an identical CDR3 as well. CDR3 DNA sequence: TGTGCCAGCAGCCTCGGGACAGGGGGCACAGATACGCAGTATTTT. Translation gives CASSLGTGGTDTQYF. The chain recombines TRBV3-1 (or the pseudogene TRBV3-2) with TRBJ2-3; 10 nucleotides agree with TRBD1. Germline V CDR1 and CDR2: LGHDT, YNNKEL (reference sequence). CDR3 length equals 15 residues. Unmatched junction bases numbered 2, after V lost 4 bases and J lost 1 base.

The V gene is TRBV19, the J gene TRBJ1-6; 7 positions agree with TRBD1. J gave up 6 bases and V 7 bases, and 3 bases lay outside the gene matches. The CDR3 sequence is 13 residues long. From germline, CDR1 is LNHDA and CDR2 SQIVND (reference sequence). CDR3: CASTGTVNSPLHF. The CDR3 region has the DNA TGTGCCAGTACTGGGACAGTTAATTCACCCCTCCACTTT. The variable domain in full, with the rest retrieved from reference TRBV19 and TRBJ1-6, is DGGITQSPKYLFRKEGQNVTLSCEQNLNHDAMYWYRQDPGQGLRLIYYSQIVNDFQKGDIAEGYSVSREKKESFPLTVTSAQKNPTAFYLCASTGTVNSPLHFGNGTRLTVT.

This clone showed up just once. This chain joins TRBV18 and TRBJ2-3, with D maybe TRBD2 (7 bases). Trimming pared 3 bases from V and 6 bases from J, leaving 28 bases between. The CDR3 is 19 amino acids. The germline V gene has CDR1 KGHSH and CDR2 LQKENI. Here the CDR3 reads CASSPGSVRGGAYSDTQYF. CDR3 coding DNA: TGTGCCAGCTCACCGGGTTCCGTAAGAGGGGGGGCCTATTCGGATACGCAGTATTTT.

The CDR3 sequence: CASSFPNQPQHF. In DNA form, the CDR3 reads TGTGCCAGCAGTTTCCCAAATCAGCCCCAGCATTTT. This chain connects TRBV27 to TRBJ1-5; D is ambiguous. V lost 3 bases, J lost 4 bases, and 4 bases lay in between. CDR3 length: 12 amino acids. From germline, CDR1 is MNHEY and CDR2 SMNVEV (reference sequence).

This clone was picked up a small number of times. The chain combines TRBV27 with TRBJ1-1; D might be TRBD1 (6 bases). The germline gives CDR1 MNHEY, CDR2 SMNVEV (reference sequence). The CDR3 spans 15 residues. V was clipped by 1 base and J by 5 bases, with 14 bases between them. The DNA for the CDR3 is TGTGCCAGCAGTTTATGGGGGCCCCCGAGGACTGAAGCTTTCTTT. Its protein product is CASSLWGPPRTEAFF.

This chain joins TRBV18 and TRBJ1-5, with 10 bases matching TRBD1. Germline-derived CDR1 and CDR2 are KGHSH and LQKENI. The CDR3 extends over 16 amino acids. J was trimmed by 4 bases and V by 2 bases; bases with no gene match: 5. In DNA, the CDR3 is TGTGCCAGCTCACCAACCGGACAGGGGGAGAATCAGCCCCAGCATTTT. Its protein is CASSPTGQGENQPQHF.